This TCR beta chain was captured in a study of monozygotic twins with inflammatory bowel disease. In regard to this clonotype: The antigen is unknown.

Molecular identifiers with 6-nucleotide sample barcodes were added during cDNA synthesis via template switching. From the 5' RACE reads, TCRdb lists one entry per CDR3 protein and no DNA. Recorded for this sample: 200,000 to 250,000 distinct CDR3 sequences. Notes on the study in general: Resolution of different T cell subtypes was not achieved. Findings did not support one strong IBD-associated signal or clonotype. Lower TCRbeta diversity (inverse Simpson) was seen in IBD patients than in healthy co-twins.

The CDR3 is 14 amino acids. CDR1 and CDR2 (germline): SGHTA, FQGNSA. Sequencing was performed on blood. The clonotype originates from a human donor with ulcerative colitis or Crohn's disease, or a healthy co-twin of an affected twin (not recorded which). V usage is TRBV7-2 and J usage is TRBJ1-5. The CDR3 region is CASSLRGGNQPQHF. The full variable domain, completed using reference TRBV7-2 and TRBJ1-5, is GAGVSQSPSNKVTEKGKDVELRCDPISGHTALYWYRQSLGQGLEFLIYFQGNSAPDKSGLPSDRFSAERTGGSVSTLTIQRTQQEDSAVYLCASSLRGGNQPQHFGDGTRLSIL.